These T cell receptor beta chains were read from a single sample in a study of T cells in Graves' hyperthyroidism and ophthalmopathy. MiXCR, run by TCRdb on the multiplex PCR reads, gives a single entry per CDR3 protein. The sample includes 700,000 to 850,000 distinct CDR3 sequences, under 45% seen only once; the top ten take roughly 30%. The sequencing input was blood. The receptors stem from a woman aged 40-49 years with Graves' hyperthyroidism. Both conserved end residues are part of each CDR3. D genes are given only for firm matches. Clone size is stated in some rows and not others, as once, few, many or a class when expanded.

>TRBJ2-1|TRBV19|.|TRBD2
CASSPRLAGPLYEQFF
TGTGCCAGTAGCCCAAGACTAGCGGGGCCCTTATATGAGCAGTTCTTC
>TRBJ2-7|TRBV4-3|few|.
CASSQVGQLHYEQYF
TGCGCCAGCAGCCAAGTCGGACAGTTACACTACGAGCAGTACTTC
>TRBJ2-2|TRBV10-3|.|TRBD1
CAIKIGQGANTGELFF
TGTGCCATCAAGATAGGACAGGGGGCCAACACCGGGGAGCTGTTTTTT
>TRBJ2-5|TRBV19|.|TRBD2
CASSIKGDGGGGPRETQYF
TGTGCCAGTAGTATCAAAGGCGATGGCGGCGGGGGGCCGAGGGAGACCCAGTACTTC
>TRBJ1-5|TRBV7-3|many|.
CASSLSGRVRNQPQHF
TGTGCCAGCAGCTTATCGGGCAGGGTGCGCAATCAGCCCCAGCATTTT
>TRBJ1-2|TRBV19|.|.
CASSIEGVGNTF
TGTGCCAGTAGTATAGAAGGGGTTGGAAACACCTTC
>TRBJ1-5|TRBV24-1|.|.
CASSYALMGSNQPQHF
TGTGCCAGCAGTTATGCACTCATGGGCAGCAATCAGCCCCAGCATTTT
>TRBJ1-2|TRBV12-3/TRBV12-4|many|TRBD1
CASTLTTGALGYTF
TGTGCCAGCACACTAACAACAGGGGCGCTTGGCTACACCTTC
>TRBJ2-7|TRBV7-2|.|.
CASSLDWPYEQYF
TGTGCCAGCAGCTTAGACTGGCCTTACGAGCAGTACTTC
>TRBJ1-1|TRBV4-1|.|TRBD1
CASSHPGTGLRNTEAFF
TGCGCCAGCAGCCACCCCGGGACAGGGCTTCGGAACACTGAAGCTTTCTTT
>TRBJ1-2|TRBV7-9|many|.
CASSPPKKEGGGYTF
TGTGCCAGCAGCCCGCCCAAAAAGGAAGGAGGTGGCTACACCTTC
>TRBJ1-6|TRBV20-1|many|TRBD1
CSARNRGNSPLHF
TGCAGTGCTAGAAACAGGGGTAATTCACCCCTCCACTTT
>TRBJ1-1|TRBV15|.|.
CATSSPGLRAVNTEAFF
TGTGCCACCAGCAGCCCAGGGTTGAGGGCCGTGAACACTGAAGCTTTCTTT